The rows below give T cell receptor beta chains drawn from one sample of a study of cytomegalovirus exposure and HLA in healthy donors. Produced via immunoSEQ multiplex PCR; TCRdb's table is partial and in-frame only. The sample has 90,000 to 150,000 clones; 15% are singletons. The sample was PBMCs. The receptors shown here come from a woman between 18 and 30 years old in good health and CMV-seronegative. The CDR3 runs from the conserved cysteine through the conserved F or W. The D gene is left open where the match is weak. Some rows have no size entry. The others give once, few or many, or a class for an expanded clone.

D	J	size	V	DNA	CDR3
-	TRBJ1-4	-	TRBV28	TGTGCCAGCAGTTTGGGGGGTGAGAGTGAAAAACTGTTTTTT	CASSLGGESEKLFF
-	TRBJ1-2	-	TRBV29-1	TGCAGCGTTGAGCGCGCTTATGGCTACACCTTC	CSVERAYGYTF
TRBD2	TRBJ2-2	-	TRBV7-8	TGTGCCAGCACTTTCACCGGGACTAGCAGGAACACCGGGGAGCTGTTTTTT	CASTFTGTSRNTGELFF
TRBD2	TRBJ2-7	few	TRBV5-1	TGCGCCAGCAGCCATAGCGGGAGGGCCCCGTACGAGCAGTACTTC	CASSHSGRAPYEQYF
TRBD1	TRBJ1-5	few	TRBV30	TGTGCCTGGAGACACAAGGGGGCCGGGGGTCAGCCCCAGCATTTT	CAWRHKGAGGQPQHF
TRBD1	TRBJ1-1	-	TRBV27	TGTGCCAGCAGTTCCCCAAGAGGGGGCAACACTGAAGCTTTCTTT	CASSSPRGGNTEAFF
-	TRBJ1-6	-	TRBV10-3	TGTGCCATCAAAGCGGGAAGAGATAATTCACCCCTCCACTTT	CAIKAGRDNSPLHF
TRBD2	TRBJ2-7	few	TRBV4-2	TGTGCCAGCAGCCAAGCCGACCAGCGGGGGCATACCTACGAGCAGTACTTC	CASSQADQRGHTYEQYF
-	TRBJ2-1	few	TRBV7-2	TGTGCCAGCAGCTTATCCCCAGCGAAGGATGAGCAGTTCTTC	CASSLSPAKDEQFF
TRBD1	TRBJ1-5	-	TRBV7-9	TGTGCCAGCAGCTTAGAACAGGGGAATCAGCCCCAGCATTTT	CASSLEQGNQPQHF
-	TRBJ2-5	few	TRBV5-6	TGTGCCAGCAGCTCTCCGACTTCCGGCGAGACCCAGTACTTC	CASSSPTSGETQYF
TRBD2	TRBJ2-1	-	TRBV9	TGTGCCAGCAGCGTAAGGAGGGACTCCGGGACTAGCGGGAGTCACAATGAGCAGTTCTTC	CASSVRRDSGTSGSHNEQFF
TRBD1	TRBJ1-4	-	TRBV2	TGTGCCAGCAGCCAAGGGAACAGGGGGGATGAAAAACTGTTTTTT	CASSQGNRGDEKLFF
TRBD2	TRBJ2-5	-	TRBV5-6	TGTGCCAGCAGCTCTAGGACTAGCGGGGGGACACAAGAGACCCAGTACTTC	CASSSRTSGGTQETQYF
-	TRBJ2-5	-	TRBV7-2	TGTGCCAGCAGCCCACAAGAGACCCAGTACTTC	CASSPQETQYF
-	TRBJ2-7	few	TRBV2	TGTGCCAGCAGTCTCGGGGACTACGAGCAGTACTTC	CASSLGDYEQYF
-	TRBJ1-2	-	TRBV4-1	TGCGCCAGCAGCCAAGATCAGGGGCGGCTGGGCTACACCTTC	CASSQDQGRLGYTF
-	TRBJ1-2	few	TRBV9	TGTGCCAGCAGCGTGGGGGGAGTTAACTATGGCTACACCTTC	CASSVGGVNYGYTF
TRBD1	TRBJ2-7	-	TRBV27	TGTGCCAGCAGTCAACAGGGGGCGAACTACGAGCAGTACTTC	CASSQQGANYEQYF
-	TRBJ1-3	-	TRBV9	TGTGCCAGCAGCGTAGACCCTACAGGCCACTCTGGAAACACCATATATTTT	CASSVDPTGHSGNTIYF
TRBD1	TRBJ1-4	few	TRBV5-1	TGCGCCAGCAGCTCCAGGGGGACTAATGAAAAACTGTTTTTT	CASSSRGTNEKLFF
-	TRBJ2-3	few	TRBV6-5	TGTGCCAGCAGTTACTCCCAGGGTGGAGTTACAGATACGCAGTATTTT	CASSYSQGGVTDTQYF
-	TRBJ1-5	-	TRBV7-9	TGTGCCAGCAGCCGGGGGGGGGTCAATCAGCCCCAGCATTTT	CASSRGGVNQPQHF
TRBD1	TRBJ1-4	-	TRBV28	TGTGCCAGCGGAGACACTCGGACAGGGCGGGGTGAAAAACTGTTTTTT	CASGDTRTGRGEKLFF
-	TRBJ1-5	-	TRBV27	TGTGCCAGCAGTTTAGCGGGCAATCAGCCCCAGCATTTT	CASSLAGNQPQHF
-	TRBJ1-1	few	TRBV9	TGTGCCAGCAGCGCAGGGAACACTGAAGCTTTCTTT	CASSAGNTEAFF
TRBD1	TRBJ1-4	-	TRBV7-9	TGTGCCAGCAGCCACGACAGGGATCGTGAAAAACTGTTTTTT	CASSHDRDREKLFF
-	TRBJ2-7	-	TRBV27	TGTGCCAGCAGTTCCCTGGCTAGCGCAGACTACGAGCAGTACTTC	CASSSLASADYEQYF
-	TRBJ1-5	-	TRBV9	TGTGCCAGCAGCCTGCAGGGTGGTCAGCCCCAGCATTTT	CASSLQGGQPQHF
TRBD2	TRBJ2-3	-	TRBV9	TGTGCCAGCAGCGTAGGGCTAGCGGAGACAGATACGCAGTATTTT	CASSVGLAETDTQYF
TRBD2	TRBJ2-7	few	TRBV6-1	TGTGCCAGCATTCTAGCGGGGGGTGCCGACGAGCAGTACTTC	CASILAGGADEQYF
TRBD2	TRBJ2-7	-	TRBV29-1	TGCAGCGTTGGGAGGCGGGAGTCCTACGAGCAGTACTTC	CSVGRRESYEQYF
-	TRBJ2-2	many	TRBV6-4	TGTGCCAGCAGTGGGTCGTCGGGGACTGACACCGGGGAGCTGTTTTTT	CASSGSSGTDTGELFF
-	TRBJ1-1	few	TRBV29-1	TGCAGCGGTAGAGACACTGAAGCTTTCTTT	CSGRDTEAFF
TRBD2	TRBJ2-5	few	TRBV7-9	TGTGCCAGCAGCTTAGCGCTCTTAGCGGGAGGGAATCTTCAAGAGACCCAGTACTTC	CASSLALLAGGNLQETQYF
-	TRBJ2-1	few	TRBV19	TGTGCCAGTAGCCAGTTTGCGGGGAGCTCCTACAATGAGCAGTTCTTC	CASSQFAGSSYNEQFF
TRBD1	TRBJ1-5	-	TRBV19	TGTGCCAGCTCTACCGGGACAGGGGGCCTTCAGCCCCAGCATTTT	CASSTGTGGLQPQHF
TRBD1	TRBJ1-2	-	TRBV7-9	TGTGCCAGCAGCCGGGACAGGGCAGTAGGCTATGGCTACACCTTC	CASSRDRAVGYGYTF
TRBD2	TRBJ2-2	-	TRBV5-6	TGTGCCAGCAGCCCGGGGGGGGCCCGAAGGCCCACCGGGGAGCTGTTTTTT	CASSPGGARRPTGELFF
-	TRBJ2-7	few	TRBV29-1	TGCAGCGTGCGGGGACAGTTCTCCTACGAGCAGTACTTC	CSVRGQFSYEQYF
-	TRBJ1-2	few	TRBV27	TGTGCCAGCAGTTTATCTGTAGGGGCCGATGGCTACACCTTC	CASSLSVGADGYTF
TRBD1	TRBJ1-2	few	TRBV30	TGTGCCTGGAGAACCGGACAGGGGCCTTTTCTATATGGCTACACCTTC	CAWRTGQGPFLYGYTF
-	TRBJ1-3	few	TRBV7-3	TGTGCCAGCAGCTTATCACCGGGTCCTGGAAACACCATATATTTT	CASSLSPGPGNTIYF
TRBD1	TRBJ1-4	few	TRBV2	TGTGCCAGCACAGACAGGGGGGTCTTGGCTAATGAAAAACTGTTTTTT	CASTDRGVLANEKLFF
-	TRBJ1-2	few	TRBV28	TGTGCCAGCAGTTTATACGGTGGCTACACCTTC	CASSLYGGYTF
TRBD2	TRBJ2-3	-	TRBV4-2	TGTGCCAGCAGCCAAGATCTTAGCGGGGGAAACACAGATACGCAGTATTTT	CASSQDLSGGNTDTQYF
TRBD2	TRBJ2-2	once	TRBV28	TGTGCCAGCATTGGGACTAGCGGGACGACCGGGGAGCTGTTTTTT	CASIGTSGTTGELFF
-	TRBJ2-5	-	TRBV28	TGTGCCAGTACGGGACTGTTGGAGACCCAGTACTTC	CASTGLLETQYF
-	TRBJ2-1	-	TRBV28	TGTGCCAGCAGTTGGAAGACAAAGCAGTTCTTC	CASSWKTKQFF
TRBD1	TRBJ1-2	few	TRBV18	TGTGCCAGCTCACCACTCCAGTCCGGGACAGGGGTTTATGGCTACACCTTC	CASSPLQSGTGVYGYTF
-	TRBJ2-3	few	TRBV5-1	TGCGCCAGTAGGACAGAAACTAGCACAGATACGCAGTATTTT	CASRTETSTDTQYF
TRBD2	TRBJ2-1	-	TRBV10-1	TGCGCCACCGGGAGGCACAATGAGCAGTTCTTC	CATGRHNEQFF
-	TRBJ1-2	-	TRBV6-4	TGTGCCAGCAGTCCCGACGGGGATTCGAGGGGCTACACCTTC	CASSPDGDSRGYTF
-	TRBJ2-3	-	TRBV5-1	TGCGCCAGCAGCTTGGCGGACTCTAGCACAGATACGCAGTATTTT	CASSLADSSTDTQYF
-	TRBJ2-3	-	TRBV5-1	TGCGCCAGCAGCTTGGGAGGGGATACGCAGTATTTT	CASSLGGDTQYF
TRBD1	TRBJ1-4	few	TRBV6-1	TGTGCCAGCAGGAAGACAGGGTTTGATGAAAAACTGTTTTTT	CASRKTGFDEKLFF
TRBD1	TRBJ2-7	few	TRBV5-4	TGTGCCAGCAGCTTTTATAGGACAGGGTTACAGGAGCAGTACTTC	CASSFYRTGLQEQYF
-	TRBJ2-5	-	TRBV5-4	TGTGCCAGCAGCCAACAGGGTCAAGAGACCCAGTACTTC	CASSQQGQETQYF
TRBD2	TRBJ2-3	few	TRBV10-3	TGTGCCATCAGTGAGTCGGCAGCGGGGGGCCCCACAGATACGCAGTATTTT	CAISESAAGGPTDTQYF
-	TRBJ1-4	-	TRBV28	TGTGCCAGCAGTTTTACTAAATTCGGACAGTCTAATGAAAAACTGTTTTTT	CASSFTKFGQSNEKLFF